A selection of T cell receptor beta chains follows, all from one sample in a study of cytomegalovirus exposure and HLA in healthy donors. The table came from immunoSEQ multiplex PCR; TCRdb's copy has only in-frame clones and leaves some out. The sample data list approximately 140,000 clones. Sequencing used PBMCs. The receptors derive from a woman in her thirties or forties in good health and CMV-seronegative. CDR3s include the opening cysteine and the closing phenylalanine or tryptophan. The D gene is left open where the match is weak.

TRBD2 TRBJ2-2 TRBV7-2 CASSRPGTSGGGPGELFF TGTGCCAGCAGCCGTCCCGGGACTAGCGGGGGGGGGCCCGGGGAGCTGTTTTTT
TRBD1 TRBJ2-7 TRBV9 CASTKGDRSLDEQYF TGTGCCAGCACCAAAGGGGACAGGTCCCTTGACGAGCAGTACTTC
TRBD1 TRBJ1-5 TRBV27 CASSFQGADQPQHF TGTGCCAGCAGTTTCCAGGGGGCGGATCAGCCCCAGCATTTT
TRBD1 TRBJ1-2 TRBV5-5 CASRSRAGQGTRGYTF TGTGCCAGCCGATCTCGAGCCGGACAGGGCACGAGAGGCTACACCTTC
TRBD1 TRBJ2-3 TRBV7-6 CASSLKEYGRDRGSTDTQYF TGTGCCAGCAGCTTAAAGGAATATGGAAGGGACAGGGGGTCGACAGATACGCAGTATTTT
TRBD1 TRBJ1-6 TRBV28 CAITTGNSPLHF TGTGCCATTACGACAGGGAATTCACCCCTCCACTTT
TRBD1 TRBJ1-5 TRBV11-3 CASSSKDRAAAPQHF TGTGCCAGCAGCTCAAAAGACAGGGCGGCGGCGCCCCAGCATTTT
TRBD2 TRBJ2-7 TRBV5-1 CASDWGGDSYEQYF TGCGCCAGCGATTGGGGGGGTGACTCCTACGAGCAGTACTTC
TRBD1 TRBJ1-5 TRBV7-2 CASSQGVLSNQPQHF TGTGCCAGCAGCCAGGGGGTATTGAGCAATCAGCCCCAGCATTTT
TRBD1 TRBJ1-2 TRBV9 CASSSRGNRGPHYNYGYTF TGTGCCAGCAGCTCCCGCGGGAACAGGGGGCCCCACTATAACTATGGCTACACCTTC
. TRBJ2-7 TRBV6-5 CASSYRYEQYF TGTGCCAGCAGTTACCGCTACGAGCAGTACTTC
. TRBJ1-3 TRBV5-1 CASSLDVQGRNTIYF TGCGCCAGCAGCTTGGATGTACAGGGACGAAACACCATATATTTT
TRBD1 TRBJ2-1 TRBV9 CASGGQQSYNEQFF TGTGCCAGCGGGGGACAGCAGTCCTACAATGAGCAGTTCTTC
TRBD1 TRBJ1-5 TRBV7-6 CASSFDRADGNQPQHF TGTGCCAGCAGCTTTGACAGGGCGGACGGCAATCAGCCCCAGCATTTT
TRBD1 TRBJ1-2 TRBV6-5 CASRGTGGADGYTF TGTGCCAGCAGGGGGACAGGGGGCGCCGATGGCTACACCTTC
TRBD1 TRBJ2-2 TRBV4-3 CASSREGAPNTGELFF TGCGCCAGCAGCCGAGAGGGGGCACCGAACACCGGGGAGCTGTTTTTT
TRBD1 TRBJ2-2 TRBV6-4 CASSDSGGDTGELFF TGTGCCAGCAGTGACTCAGGGGGCGACACCGGGGAGCTGTTTTTT
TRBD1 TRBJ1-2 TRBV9 CASSVRGGGYGYTF TGTGCCAGCAGCGTTCGAGGGGGCGGCTATGGCTACACCTTC
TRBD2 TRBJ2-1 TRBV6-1 CASSDRLAGGEQFF TGTGCCAGCAGTGACAGGCTAGCGGGGGGTGAGCAGTTCTTC
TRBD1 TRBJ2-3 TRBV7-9 CASSQPGQGIPDTQYF TGTGCCAGCAGCCAACCGGGACAGGGGATTCCAGATACGCAGTATTTT
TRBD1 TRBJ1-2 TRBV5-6 CASSPGQESGGGYTF TGTGCCAGCAGCCCGGGACAGGAATCCGGCGGTGGCTACACCTTC
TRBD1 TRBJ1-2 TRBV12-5 CASGLGDSGNYGYTF TGTGCTAGTGGTTTGGGGGACAGTGGGAACTATGGCTACACCTTC
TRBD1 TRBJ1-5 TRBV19 CASRQGWNQPQHF TGTGCCAGTAGACAGGGGTGGAATCAGCCCCAGCATTTT
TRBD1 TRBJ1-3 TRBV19 CASSVALTGQRSGNTIYF TGTGCCAGTAGTGTCGCCCTGACGGGACAGCGCTCTGGAAACACCATATATTTT
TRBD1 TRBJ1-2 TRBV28 CASTNRGTGYNYGYTF TGTGCCAGCACCAACCGGGGGACAGGGTATAACTATGGCTACACCTTC
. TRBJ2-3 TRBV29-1 CSVEARLEVSTDTQYF TGCAGCGTTGAAGCACGCCTAGAGGTTAGCACAGATACGCAGTATTTT
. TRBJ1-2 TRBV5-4 CAGSLTHISYTF TGTGCCGGCAGCTTGACTCATATCAGCTACACCTTC
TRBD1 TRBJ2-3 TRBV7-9 CASRPQGADTQYF TGTGCCAGCAGACCACAGGGGGCAGATACGCAGTATTTT
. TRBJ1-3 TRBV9 CASSRDGGSSGNTIYF TGTGCCAGCAGTCGGGATGGAGGTAGCTCTGGAAACACCATATATTTT
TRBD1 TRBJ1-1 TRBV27 CASSLWDSASEAFF TGTGCCAGCAGTCTTTGGGACAGCGCCTCTGAAGCTTTCTTT
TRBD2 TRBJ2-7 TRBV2 CASSEEGRGDEQYF TGTGCCAGCAGTGAAGAGGGGCGGGGGGACGAGCAGTACTTC
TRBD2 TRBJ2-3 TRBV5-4 CASSLGGLASGTDTQYF TGTGCCAGCAGCTTGGGGGGACTAGCGAGCGGCACAGATACGCAGTATTTT
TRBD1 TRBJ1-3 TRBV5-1 CASSEDRAGNTIYF TGCGCCAGCAGCGAAGACAGGGCTGGAAACACCATATATTTT
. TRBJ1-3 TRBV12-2 CASRPEDTIYF TGTGCAAGTCGTCCTGAGGACACCATATATTTT
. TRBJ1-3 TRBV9 CASSGETGPSGNTIYF TGTGCCAGCAGCGGAGAGACAGGCCCCTCTGGAAACACCATATATTTT
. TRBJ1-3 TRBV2 CASTPSRVENTIYF TGTGCCAGCACTCCGAGCAGGGTGGAAAACACCATATATTTT
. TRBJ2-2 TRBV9 CASSVVGETGELFF TGTGCCAGCAGCGTAGTCGGAGAGACCGGGGAGCTGTTTTTT
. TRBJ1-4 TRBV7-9 CASSEAGAGEKLFF TGTGCCAGCAGCGAGGCAGGGGCAGGGGAAAAACTGTTTTTT
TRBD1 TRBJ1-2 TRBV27 CASSLGWGQAFSKMNGYTF TGTGCCAGCAGTTTAGGTTGGGGACAGGCGTTTTCAAAGATGAATGGCTACACCTTC
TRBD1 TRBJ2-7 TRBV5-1 CASSLGTGGSIGKTGLYF TGCGCCAGCAGCTTGGGGACAGGGGGCTCCATTGGGAAAACCGGGTTGTACTTC
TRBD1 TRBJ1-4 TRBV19 CASSMDRQGGQKLFF TGTGCCAGTAGTATGGACCGACAGGGAGGCCAAAAACTGTTTTTT
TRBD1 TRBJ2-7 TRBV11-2 CASSSIRTGLYEQYF TGTGCCAGCAGCTCGATCAGGACAGGCCTCTACGAGCAGTACTTC
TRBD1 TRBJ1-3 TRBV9 CASSEDRGRGNTIYF TGTGCCAGCAGCGAAGACAGGGGGAGGGGAAACACCATATATTTT
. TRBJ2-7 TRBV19 CASPPVVPPRTCEQYF TGTGCCAGTCCCCCCGTCGTTCCGCCTAGGACTTGCGAGCAGTACTTC
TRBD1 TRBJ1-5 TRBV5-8 CASRLDRGNQPQHF TGTGCCAGCAGATTGGACAGGGGCAATCAGCCCCAGCATTTT
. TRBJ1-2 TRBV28 CASSLSTNYGYTF TGTGCCAGCAGTTTATCCACTAACTATGGCTACACCTTC
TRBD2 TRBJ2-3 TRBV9 CASSEGLAKPRDTQYF TGTGCCAGCAGCGAAGGACTAGCGAAACCAAGGGATACGCAGTATTTT
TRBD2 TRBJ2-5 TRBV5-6 CASSSGQGLAFGETQYF TGTGCCAGCAGCTCCGGGCAAGGACTAGCTTTTGGAGAGACCCAGTACTTC
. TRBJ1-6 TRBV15 CATSRGTANNSPLHF TGTGCCACCAGCAGAGGGACAGCCAATAATTCACCCCTCCACTTT
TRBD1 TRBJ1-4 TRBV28 CASSPSGTGGNEKLFF TGTGCCAGCAGCCCCTCCGGGACAGGGGGGAATGAAAAACTGTTTTTT
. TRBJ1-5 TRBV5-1 CASRLTPYSNQPQHF TGCGCCAGCCGGTTAACCCCTTATAGCAATCAGCCCCAGCATTTT
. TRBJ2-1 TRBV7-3 CASSSLTGGLDEQFF TGTGCCAGCAGCTCCCTGACGGGGGGCCTTGATGAGCAGTTCTTC
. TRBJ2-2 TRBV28 CASSRDIASGELFF TGTGCCAGCAGCCGGGACATTGCTTCCGGGGAGCTGTTTTTT